Presented here are 32 T cell receptor beta chains from one specimen sequenced in a study of response to subunit inactivated influenza vaccine. TCRdb re-derived calls from the RT-PCR reads in MiXCR, one entry per CDR3 protein. In the table there are a few hundred thousand distinct CDR3 sequences, around 13% of which are singletons. The sequenced sample was PBMCs from blood, obtained 12 days after vaccination. These receptors originate from a man between 50 and 59 years old who received an inactivated influenza vaccine.

Only a few counts were recorded for this clonotype. The genes are TRBV7-6 and TRBJ2-3, with TRBD2 identical over 7 bases. Trimming at V came to 5 bases and at J to 4 bases, leaving 12 bases not matched to a gene. CDR3 length: 16 residues. In germline, CDR1 is SGHVS, CDR2 FNYEAQ. DNA for the CDR3: TGTGCCAGCAGCGTCGCGGGGGTTCCGGGGTCAGATACGCAGTATTTT. Its protein product is CASSVAGVPGSDTQYF.

This chain joins TRBV12-3 or TRBV12-4 and TRBJ2-1; the match to TRBD1 covers 8 bases. V dropped 3 bases and J dropped 4; count of bases not matched to a gene: 5. The CDR3 covers 15 residues. The CDR3 nucleotides read TGTGCCAGCAGTTTGGCAGGGGGCATGTACAATGAGCAGTTCTTC. Translation gives CASSLAGGMYNEQFF.

The rearrangement links TRBV4-1 to TRBJ2-5; no definite D call. The germline V and J ends were trimmed by 3 bases and 5 bases, with 10 bases remaining between them. Germline V lookup: CDR1 MGHRA, CDR2 YSYEKL. This CDR3 is built from 13 residues. The CDR3 reads CASSQEFGETQYF. The CDR3 DNA is TGCGCCAGCAGCCAGGAGTTTGGTGAGACCCAGTACTTC.

Only a few counts were recorded for this clonotype. The chain carries TRBV15 and TRBJ2-1; 7 bases agree with TRBD2. This CDR3 comprises 15 residues. V trimming: 8 bases; J trimming: 2 bases; junction bases outside the gene matches: 9. CDR1 is LNHNV, CDR2 YYDKDF, per germline (reference sequence). In DNA, the CDR3 is TGTGCCACCCGGGGAACTAGCGACCCCTACAATGAGCAGTTCTTC. Its protein product is CATRGTSDPYNEQFF.

A few counts support this clonotype. This chain connects TRBV9 to TRBJ2-2; tentative D call: TRBD2 (5 bases). Germline V gene data show CDR1 as SGDLS and CDR2 as YYNGEE. The CDR3 totals 14 residues. Trimming removed 0 bases at V and 4 bases at J, with 7 bases between. The CDR3 DNA is TGTGCCAGCAGCGTAGTAGCGAGCACCGGGGAGCTGTTTTTT. As protein: CASSVVASTGELFF. The full variable domain, in which reference TRBV9 and TRBJ2-2 provide the parts outside the CDR3, is DSGVTQTPKHLITATGQRVTLRCSPRSGDLSVYWYQQSLDQGLQFLIQYYNGEERAKGNILERFSAQQFPDLHSELNLSSLELGDSALYFCASSVVASTGELFFGEGSRLTVL.

There are a few counts of this clonotype. V and J are TRBV12-3 or TRBV12-4 and TRBJ2-7; maybe TRBD1 (5 bases). The CDR3 spans 12 residues. The germline V and J ends were trimmed by 6 bases and 7 bases, with 13 bases remaining between them. CDR3 residues: CASSPRGWEQYF. As DNA, the CDR3 is TGTGCCAGCAGCCCTAGGGGATGGGAGCAGTACTTC.

This chain connects TRBV7-9 to TRBJ1-1; D gene uncertain. The CDR3 is 12 amino acids. Trimming pared 4 bases from V and 5 bases from J, leaving 8 bases between. CDR1 and CDR2 from the germline V gene are SEHNR and FQNEAQ (reference sequence). The CDR3 spells CASSWVETEAFF. The CDR3 DNA is TGTGCCAGCAGCTGGGTGGAAACTGAAGCTTTCTTT.

The chain carries TRBV5-5 and TRBJ2-7; D not resolved. V lost 1 base and J 1 base, leaving 12 bases between the germline ends. Germline CDR1 SGHKS, CDR2 YYEKEE (reference sequence). This CDR3 is built from 15 residues. CDR3 sequence: CASSLMGGWSYEQYF. The DNA for the CDR3 is TGTGCCAGCAGCTTGATGGGTGGGTGGTCCTACGAGCAGTACTTC.

This clonotype turned up a few times. DNA for the CDR3: TGTGCCAGCAGCCAAAAACAGGACCTTAATGAAAAACTGTTTTTT. The encoded protein is CASSQKQDLNEKLFF. The J gene is TRBJ1-4, the V gene TRBV4-2, with D possibly being TRBD1 (5 bases). V lost 2 bases to trimming and J lost 4 bases, with 11 bases between them. Germline CDR1 reads LGHNA; CDR2 reads YNFKEQ. The CDR3 runs 15 residues.

This clonotype was recorded a few times. The chain carries TRBV12-3 or TRBV12-4 and TRBJ2-5; the D is unclear. This CDR3 comprises 13 residues. V lost 7 bases, J lost 2 bases, and 11 bases lay in between. CDR3 nucleotide sequence: TGTGCCAGCACCCAAGGGCTTCAAGAGACCCAGTACTTC. It codes for CASTQGLQETQYF.

The sample holds a few counts of this clonotype. This sequence joins TRBV20-1 and TRBJ2-5; the match to TRBD2 covers 8 bases. Trimming took 6 bases from V and 2 from J; bases not matched to a gene: 8. CDR1 and CDR2 (germline): DFQATT, SNEGSKA (reference sequence). The CDR3 has 14 residues. The CDR3 is CSAQKLAEQETQYF. The CDR3 region has the DNA TGCAGTGCCCAGAAACTAGCGGAACAAGAGACCCAGTACTTC.

There are many counts of this clonotype. This sequence joins TRBV20-1 and TRBJ1-2; 8 nucleotides align to TRBD1. The V gene's germline CDR1 is DFQATT and CDR2 SNEGSKA (reference sequence). The CDR3 extends over 13 amino acids. The V gene end was trimmed by 5 bases and the J gene end by 6 bases; junction bases not matched to a gene: 8. In DNA form, the CDR3 reads TGCAGTGCTCAAACAGGGGGTGGGAATGGCTACACCTTC. The encoded protein is CSAQTGGGNGYTF.

The V call is TRBV5-1, the J call TRBJ2-2; 8 bases align to TRBD2. Germline lookup yields CDR1 SGHRS and CDR2 YFSETQ. V lost 0 bases and J lost 6; bases outside the gene matches: 4. This CDR3 spans 15 amino acids. Written as DNA, the CDR3 is TGCGCCAGCAGCTTGGCGCGGGGGGCCGCCGGGGAGCTGTTTTTT. Its translation is CASSLARGAAGELFF. Using reference TRBV5-1 and TRBJ2-2 for the parts outside the CDR3, the full variable domain is KAGVTQTPRYLIKTRGQQVTLSCSPISGHRSVSWYQQTPGQGLQFLFEYFSETQRNKGNFPGRFSGRQFSNSRSEMNVSTLELGDSALYLCASSLARGAAGELFFGEGSRLTVL.

This clonotype was counted at least ten times. This chain uses TRBV2 with TRBJ1-5; D might be TRBD1 (5 bases). V was pared by 8 bases and J by 0 bases, with 14 bases between. The CDR3 sequence is 15 residues long. Germline-derived CDR1 and CDR2 are SNHLY and FYNNEI. The CDR3, as DNA: TGTGCCAGCCATGGGGCCCGAAGTAGCAATCAGCCCCAGCATTTT. Its translation is CASHGARSSNQPQHF. Full variable domain (outside the CDR3, taken from reference TRBV2 and TRBJ1-5): EPEVTQTPSHQVTQMGQEVILRCVPISNHLYFYWYRQILGQKVEFLVSFYNNEISEKSEIFDDQFSVERPDGSNFTLKIRSTKLEDSAMYFCASHGARSSNQPQHFGDGTRLSIL.

This chain links TRBV5-6 with TRBJ2-7, with 7 bases fitting TRBD2. The CDR3 covers 15 residues. Germline V CDR1 and CDR2: SGHDT, YYEEEE. Trimming took 1 base from V and 0 from J; bases not matched to a gene: 4. In DNA form, the CDR3 reads TGTGCCAGCAGCTTGCATGGGGGGGACTCCTACGAGCAGTACTTC. Amino acid sequence: CASSLHGGDSYEQYF. Full variable domain (outside the CDR3, taken from reference TRBV5-6 and TRBJ2-7): DAGVTQSPTHLIKTRGQQVTLRCSPKSGHDTVSWYQQALGQGPQFIFQYYEEEERQRGNFPDRFSGHQFPNYSSELNVNALLLGDSALYLCASSLHGGDSYEQYFGPGTRLTVT.

CDR3 coding DNA: TGTGCCAGCAGCTTTGGAGTACAAGAGACCCAGTACTTC. It yields the protein CASSFGVQETQYF. The chain carries TRBV11-1 and TRBJ2-5; D is undetermined. The V gene's germline CDR1 is SGHAT and CDR2 FQDESV (reference sequence). This CDR3 comprises 13 residues. V was pared by 3 bases and J by 2 bases, with 7 bases between.

This sequence joins TRBV7-2 and TRBJ2-1, with a possible D match to TRBD2 (7 bases). Trimming pared 2 bases from V and 9 bases from J, leaving 11 bases between. The CDR3 totals 13 residues. Germline V gene sequence: CDR1 SGHTA, CDR2 FQGNSA. Here the CDR3 DNA reads TGTGCCAGCAGCTTAACGGGGGGCGTTGAGCAGTTCTTC. Protein: CASSLTGGVEQFF. The whole variable domain, remainder taken from reference TRBV7-2 and TRBJ2-1, is GAGVSQSPSNKVTEKGKDVELRCDPISGHTALYWYRQSLGQGLEFLIYFQGNSAPDKSGLPSDRFSAERTGGSVSTLTIQRTQQEDSAVYLCASSLTGGVEQFFGPGTRLTVL.

The V call is TRBV4-2, the J call TRBJ2-1, with D perhaps TRBD2 (6 bases). From germline, CDR1 is LGHNA and CDR2 YNFKEQ. The CDR3 spans 13 residues. Trimming cost V 6 bases and J 9 bases, with 15 bases left between them. The CDR3 DNA sequence: TGTGCCAGCAGGGGGGACTGGCTAGGTGAGCAGTTCTTC. This translates into CASRGDWLGEQFF.

The chain couples TRBV29-1 to TRBJ2-3, with 7 bases aligning to TRBD1. The ends lost 6 bases at V and 0 bases at J; junction bases unmatched: 9. The CDR3 covers 15 residues. The V gene's germline CDR1 is SQVTM and CDR2 ANQGSEA. The DNA of the CDR3 is TGCAGCGTCGAGACAGGGACAATTAGCACAGATACGCAGTATTTT. Protein: CSVETGTISTDTQYF.

This clonotype came up a few times. The gene calls are TRBV11-2 and TRBJ1-4; D is uncertain. Trimming removed 7 bases from V and 0 bases from J, with 18 bases in between. Germline CDR1 and CDR2: SGHAT and FQNNGV. The CDR3 totals 17 residues. CDR3 in DNA: TGTGCCAGCACCCTATTAGGCACCGGATCAACTAATGAAAAACTGTTTTTT. This gives the protein CASTLLGTGSTNEKLFF.

This chain joins TRBV6-6 and TRBJ1-1; D call uncertain. In germline, CDR1 is MNHNY, CDR2 SVGAGI (reference sequence). The CDR3 loop spans 13 amino acids. V was trimmed by 2 bases and J by 1 base, leaving 5 bases between them. CDR3 DNA sequence: TGTGCCAGCAGTTACACGGAGAACACTGAAGCTTTCTTT. Translating gives CASSYTENTEAFF.

This clonotype was recorded a few times. The chain combines TRBV15 with TRBJ2-1, with TRBD2 as a possible D gene (7 bases). Per the germline V gene, CDR1 is LNHNV and CDR2 is YYDKDF (reference sequence). Trimming shortened V by 0 bases and J by 7 bases, and 16 bases separated the two germline ends. This CDR3 contains 16 residues. The CDR3 loop is CATSREGGGASNEQFF. CDR3 DNA: TGTGCCACCAGCAGAGAGGGGGGGGGCGCCTCAAATGAGCAGTTCTTC.

This clonotype was found many times. The V call is TRBV29-1, the J call TRBJ2-1; D is possibly TRBD2 (5 bases). The germline V and J ends were trimmed by 3 bases and 7 bases, with 19 bases remaining between them. The CDR3 consists of 15 residues. CDR1 SQVTM and CDR2 ANQGSEA come from the germline V gene. Written as DNA, the CDR3 is TGCAGCGTTGATTATGAGGGAGTTTTTTATAATGAGCAGTTCTTC. Protein: CSVDYEGVFYNEQFF.

This clonotype was observed many times. V is TRBV7-2 and J is TRBJ2-3; the D gene could be TRBD1 or TRBD2 (5 bases each). Germline-derived CDR1 and CDR2 are SGHTA and FQGNSA. The CDR3 has 14 amino acids. Trimming took off 1 base at V and 5 bases at J, with 10 bases between the two ends. The chain's CDR3 is CASSLVQGRDTQYF. The CDR3 DNA follows: TGTGCCAGCAGCTTAGTCCAGGGACGAGATACGCAGTATTTT.

The chain uses TRBV20-1 and TRBJ1-2, with D perhaps TRBD1 (5 bases). There are 14 residues in the CDR3. The ends were cut back, 6 bases at V and 2 bases at J, with 16 bases in the middle. Germline lookup yields CDR1 DFQATT and CDR2 SNEGSKA (reference sequence). The CDR3 loop is CSANDRRLNYGYTF. The CDR3 nucleotides read TGCAGTGCAAATGACAGAAGACTAAACTATGGCTACACCTTC.

CDR3 protein: CSARDLRVYNEQFF. CDR3 nucleotide sequence: TGCAGTGCTAGAGATCTACGGGTTTACAATGAGCAGTTCTTC. The chain carries TRBV20-1 and TRBJ2-1, with D uncertain. The V gene's germline CDR1 is DFQATT and CDR2 SNEGSKA (reference sequence). There are 14 residues in the CDR3. Deletions cut 0 bases from V and 4 bases from J, with 10 bases between.

A note on this clonotype: Relative to the germline gene, one junction end is altered; a read error may explain this. The rearrangement uses TRBV7-7 and TRBJ2-7; D gene uncertain. Germline CDR1 SSHAT, CDR2 FNYEAQ (reference sequence). The CDR3 extends over 13 amino acids. As DNA, the CDR3 is TGTGCTAGCAGCTTGGATAGGTCTGGCGAGCAGTACTTC. Its protein is CASSLDRSGEQYF.

The V call is TRBV12-3 or TRBV12-4, the J call TRBJ1-1, with 7 bases fitting TRBD1. The CDR3 sequence is 15 residues long. Germline trimming cut 6 bases from V and 6 bases from J; bases unmatched to any gene: 13. CDR3 coding DNA: TGTGCCAGCAGACCCGGGTCGGGACAGAGCTCTGAAGCTTTCTTT. It specifies CASRPGSGQSSEAFF.

This rearrangement joins TRBV19 to TRBJ1-3; 7 bases line up with TRBD1. The germline gives CDR1 LNHDA, CDR2 SQIVND (reference sequence). The CDR3 is 16 residues long. The ends lost 6 bases at V and 0 bases at J; junction bases unmatched: 8. The CDR3 protein is CASSGDRDHSGNTIYF. The CDR3 DNA sequence: TGTGCCAGTAGCGGAGACAGGGACCACTCTGGAAACACCATATATTTT.

This chain links TRBV9 with TRBJ1-6; 8 bases fit TRBD1. The germline V gene encodes CDR1 SGDLS and CDR2 YYNGEE. The ends lost 4 bases at V and 10 bases at J; junction bases unmatched: 10. The length of the CDR3 is 15 residues. CDR3 region: CASSPGQGISSPLHF. In DNA form, the CDR3 reads TGTGCCAGCAGCCCCGGACAGGGTATTTCGTCACCCCTCCACTTT.

CDR3 DNA sequence: TGTGCCAGCAGCCAGGGATTCATGAACACTGAAGCTTTCTTT. This gives the protein CASSQGFMNTEAFF. V and J are TRBV14 and TRBJ1-1; D gene ambiguous. Trimming left V 3 bases short and J 0 bases short, with 8 bases between. This CDR3 is built from 14 residues. CDR1 and CDR2 from the germline V gene are SGHDN and FVKESK.

The sample holds many counts of this clonotype. This chain links TRBV5-1 with TRBJ2-7; D gene ambiguous. V was shortened by 3 bases and J by 2 bases, with 9 bases between the two germline ends. Germline CDR1 reads SGHRS; CDR2 reads YFSETQ. CDR3 length: 13 residues. The CDR3 sequence is CASSSDIPYEQYF. CDR3 bases: TGCGCCAGCAGCTCTGACATCCCCTACGAGCAGTACTTC. The whole variable domain, filled in from reference TRBV5-1 and TRBJ2-7, reads KAGVTQTPRYLIKTRGQQVTLSCSPISGHRSVSWYQQTPGQGLQFLFEYFSETQRNKGNFPGRFSGRQFSNSRSEMNVSTLELGDSALYLCASSSDIPYEQYFGPGTRLTVT.